These 32 T cell receptor beta chains were all obtained from the same sample, sequenced in a study of Ad26.COV2.S vaccination and SARS-CoV-2 variants. TCRdb's copy holds only in-frame clones and misses some; the assay was immunoSEQ multiplex PCR. Here the sample spans over 110,000 clones, 86% being singletons. The source material was peripheral blood, sampled after recovery from COVID-19. All receptors come from a human donor who had recovered from COVID-19.

The V gene is TRBV30, the J gene TRBJ1-4; D remains unclear. The germline V gene has CDR1 GTSNPN and CDR2 SVGIG (reference sequence). Trimming cost V 0 bases and J 3 bases, with 5 bases left between them. This CDR3 region has 13 residues. The CDR3 loop reads CAWSVTSNEKLFF. CDR3 coding DNA: TGTGCCTGGAGTGTAACTTCTAATGAAAAACTGTTTTTT. The whole variable domain, remainder taken from reference TRBV30 and TRBJ1-4, is SQTIHQWPATLVQPVGSPLSLECTVEGTSNPNLYWYRQAAGRGLQLLFYSVGIGQISSEVPQNLSASRPQDRQFILSSKKLLLSDSGFYLCAWSVTSNEKLFFGSGTQLSVL.

This clone was seen just once. The rearrangement joins TRBV5-1 to TRBJ1-6; D uncertain. V was cut by 3 bases and J by 4 bases, with 11 bases left in between. This CDR3 spans 15 amino acids. The V gene's germline CDR1 is SGHRS and CDR2 YFSETQ. This chain's CDR3 is CASSYRSDYNSPLHF. CDR3 bases: TGCGCCAGCAGCTACCGGTCGGATTATAATTCACCCCTCCACTTT.

V and J are TRBV28 and TRBJ2-1; possibly TRBD1 or TRBD2 for D (5 bases each). Germline CDR1 MDHEN, CDR2 SYDVKM. The V end was cut by 6 bases, the J end by 5 bases, with 14 bases between. CDR3 size: 14 residues. The DNA of the CDR3 is TGTGCCAGCAGGGCCCAACTAGGGGACAATGAGCAGTTCTTC. Encoded protein: CASRAQLGDNEQFF.

The chain has TRBV30 and TRBJ1-2; TRBD1 might be the D (5 bases). V was clipped by 3 bases and J by 7 bases, with 21 bases between them. The CDR3 is 15 amino acids. Germline V gene data show CDR1 as GTSNPN and CDR2 as SVGIG (reference sequence). The CDR3 is CAWRQRRGEGVGYTF. CDR3 nucleotides: TGTGCCTGGAGGCAGCGGCGCGGGGAAGGGGTTGGCTACACCTTC.

The gene calls are TRBV28 and TRBJ2-1, with D possibly being TRBD1 (6 bases). Per germline, CDR1 MDHEN and CDR2 SYDVKM. The CDR3 contains 18 residues. Trimming took off 6 bases at V and 0 bases at J, with 21 bases between the two ends. The CDR3 region has the DNA TGTGCCAGCAGACGCGACAGGTGGGGGCTTTCCTCCTACAATGAGCAGTTCTTC. It codes for CASRRDRWGLSSYNEQFF.

The V call is TRBV28, the J call TRBJ2-5; the match to TRBD1 covers 7 bases. This CDR3 has 15 residues. Germline V gene sequence: CDR1 MDHEN, CDR2 SYDVKM. V shed 5 bases, J shed 1 base, and the junction held 7 bases outside the gene matches. DNA of the CDR3: TGTGCCAGCAGTGGACGGGACAGTTCCCAAGAGACCCAGTACTTC. Translated: CASSGRDSSQETQYF.

The gene calls are TRBV3-1 (or the pseudogene TRBV3-2) and TRBJ2-7; D is uncertain. Trimming stripped 0 bases from V and 7 bases from J, with 7 bases between. Germline lookup yields CDR1 LGHDT and CDR2 YNNKEL (reference sequence). This CDR3 has 12 residues. Here the CDR3 reads CASSQDGPEQYF. CDR3 DNA sequence: TGTGCCAGCAGCCAAGATGGGCCAGAGCAGTACTTC.

The V and J genes are TRBV19 and TRBJ2-7; D is possibly TRBD2 (7 bases). The CDR3 sequence is 15 residues long. The germline CDR1 and CDR2 sequences are LNHDA and SQIVND (reference sequence). Trimming took 3 bases from V and 5 from J, leaving 17 bases between them. The CDR3 here is CASSIAFGGGHEQYF. The CDR3 nucleotides read TGTGCCAGTAGTATTGCTTTCGGCGGGGGCCACGAGCAGTACTTC.

This chain links TRBV12-3 or TRBV12-4 with TRBJ2-2, with D hard to call. The CDR3 has 12 amino acids. With 5 bases removed from V and 11 bases from J, the gap between germline ends came to 12 bases. The CDR3 loop reads CASSRNTEELFF. CDR3 nucleotide sequence: TGTGCCAGCAGTCGGAACACCGAAGAGCTGTTTTTT.

The rearrangement uses TRBV2 and TRBJ2-7, with TRBD2 as a possible D gene (5 bases). The ends were cut back, 5 bases at V and 0 bases at J, with 11 bases in the middle. The CDR3 contains 14 residues. The V gene's germline CDR1 is SNHLY and CDR2 FYNNEI. The CDR3 coding sequence is TGTGCCAGCAGTCCCCCGACTACCTCCTACGAGCAGTACTTC. Its translation is CASSPPTTSYEQYF.

V is TRBV7-2 and J is TRBJ2-7; D could derive from TRBD1 or TRBD2 (5 bases each). Germline assignment: CDR1 SGHTA and CDR2 FQGNSA. The V gene lost 3 bases and the J gene lost 1 base, with 10 bases spanning the gap. The CDR3 totals 14 residues. The CDR3 nucleotides are TGTGCCAGCAGCTTGGGGGTTCCTTCCTACGAGCAGTACTTC. Amino acids: CASSLGVPSYEQYF.

The rearrangement uses TRBV28 and TRBJ1-5; possibly TRBD1 for D (6 bases). The CDR3 is made up of 12 amino acids. Germline V CDR1 and CDR2: MDHEN, SYDVKM. Trimming stripped 1 base from V and 15 bases from J, with 13 bases between. DNA of the CDR3: TGTGCCAGCAGTTTATTGCGACAGGTACCGCATTTT. Amino acids: CASSLLRQVPHF.

This chain joins TRBV18 and TRBJ2-1; a weak D match, TRBD1 (6 bases). Trimming shortened V by 2 bases and J by 3 bases, and 8 bases separated the two germline ends. CDR1 is KGHSH and CDR2 is LQKENI in the germline V gene. The CDR3 loop spans 14 amino acids. In nucleotides, the CDR3 is TGTGCCAGCTCACCAAAGGACAGCTACAATGAGCAGTTCTTC. It encodes CASSPKDSYNEQFF.

The chain recombines TRBV4-3 with TRBJ1-1; D gene ambiguous. V lost 2 bases and J 4 bases, leaving 14 bases between the germline ends. Per germline, CDR1 LGHNA and CDR2 YSLEER. The CDR3 is 15 residues long. CDR3 region: CASSQYSTETTEAFF. The DNA of the CDR3 is TGCGCCAGCAGCCAATATTCAACAGAGACCACTGAAGCTTTCTTT.

This rearrangement joins TRBV19 to TRBJ1-2; D may be TRBD1 (6 bases). This CDR3 region has 15 residues. V lost 6 bases and J lost 5, with 19 bases in between. The germline V gene encodes CDR1 LNHDA and CDR2 SQIVND (reference sequence). The CDR3 is CASSSQGPGFYGYTF. CDR3 nucleotide sequence: TGTGCCAGTAGCTCACAGGGACCCGGATTTTATGGCTACACCTTC.

This clone was observed a single time. The rearrangement links TRBV11-2 to TRBJ1-1, with a weak D call TRBD1 (6 bases). V dropped 5 bases and J dropped 0 bases, with 16 bases sitting between them. CDR1 is SGHAT, CDR2 FQNNGV, per germline. This CDR3 comprises 16 residues. CDR3 coding DNA: TGTGCCAGCAGCGAGGGTAGGGGGGGCATGAACACTGAAGCTTTCTTT. This translates into CASSEGRGGMNTEAFF.

This rearrangement joins TRBV3-1 (or the pseudogene TRBV3-2) to TRBJ2-1, with 11 bases fitting TRBD2. Per the germline V gene, CDR1 is LGHDT and CDR2 is YNNKEL (reference sequence). The CDR3 spans 18 residues. Trimming removed 3 bases from V and 2 bases from J; junction bases left unmatched: 9. The CDR3 here is CASSQDMTSGVPYNEQFF. The CDR3 DNA follows: TGTGCCAGCAGCCAGGATATGACTAGCGGGGTTCCCTACAATGAGCAGTTCTTC.

This rearrangement joins TRBV6-5 to TRBJ2-7, with D possibly being TRBD1 (6 bases). The CDR3 spans 13 residues. Looked up from germline, CDR1 is MNHEY and CDR2 is SVGAGI. The germline V and J ends were trimmed by 7 bases and 1 base, with 11 bases remaining between them. For the CDR3, the DNA is TGTGCCAGCACGGACAGACAATCCTACGAGCAGTACTTC. This translates into CASTDRQSYEQYF.

This clone was seen once. V usage is TRBV7-9 and J usage is TRBJ2-3; D call uncertain. V dropped 8 bases and J dropped 2 bases, with 8 bases sitting between them. This CDR3 region has 12 residues. Germline lookup yields CDR1 SEHNR and CDR2 FQNEAQ (reference sequence). Here the CDR3 DNA reads TGTGCCAGCGGGCTCAACACAGATACGCAGTATTTT. It encodes CASGLNTDTQYF.

The rearrangement uses TRBV6-5 and TRBJ1-2, with TRBD1 matching over 10 bases. This CDR3 spans 16 amino acids. Trimming at V came to 0 bases and at J to 7 bases, leaving 8 bases not matched to a gene. Germline CDR1 MNHEY, CDR2 SVGAGI. CDR3 nucleotide sequence: TGTGCCAGCAGTTACTCGATGAAGGACAGGGGGTCTGGCTACACCTTC. It specifies CASSYSMKDRGSGYTF.

This chain uses TRBV5-6 with TRBJ1-3; a possible D gene is TRBD1 (5 bases). Germline assignment: CDR1 SGHDT and CDR2 YYEEEE. This CDR3 is 15 amino acids long. Deletions cut 4 bases from V and 0 bases from J, with 11 bases between. The CDR3 reads CASSTGTFSGNTIYF. CDR3 DNA: TGTGCCAGCAGCACCGGGACGTTCTCTGGAAACACCATATATTTT.

The V and J genes are TRBV3-1 (or the pseudogene TRBV3-2) and TRBJ1-3; D is unresolved. Trimming removed 4 bases at V and 4 bases at J, with 17 bases between. Germline CDR1 and CDR2: LGHDT and YNNKEL (reference sequence). The CDR3 covers 16 residues. This CDR3 reads CASSPFIEAGGNTIYF. CDR3 sequence (DNA): TGTGCCAGCAGCCCCTTTATTGAGGCAGGAGGAAACACCATATATTTT.

CDR3 residues: CASSPIGGLNTEAFF. The DNA for the CDR3 is TGTGCCAGCTCACCAATCGGGGGCTTGAACACTGAAGCTTTCTTT. The V call is TRBV18, the J call TRBJ1-1; perhaps TRBD1 as D (6 bases). The CDR3 contains 15 residues. V was shortened by 2 bases and J by 0 bases, with 10 bases between the two germline ends. Germline V gene sequence: CDR1 KGHSH, CDR2 LQKENI.

The J gene is TRBJ2-3, the V gene TRBV7-8; TRBD1 is a possible D gene (6 bases). This CDR3 region has 14 residues. The germline V gene has CDR1 SGHVS and CDR2 FQNEAQ. The V gene lost 5 bases and the J gene lost 2 bases, with 11 bases spanning the gap. The CDR3 nucleotides read TGTGCCAGCAGCGTAACAGGGCCCACAGATACGCAGTATTTT. It translates to CASSVTGPTDTQYF.

V is TRBV29-1 and J is TRBJ1-1, with D unresolved. Trimming stripped 4 bases from V and 5 bases from J, with 11 bases between. The CDR3 is made up of 12 amino acids. Germline V gene sequence: CDR1 SQVTM, CDR2 ANQGSEA. CDR3 in amino acids: CSVVRQGTEAFF. CDR3 bases: TGCAGCGTTGTAAGACAAGGGACTGAAGCTTTCTTT.

The V gene is TRBV5-8, the J gene TRBJ1-1, with no clear D. The CDR3 totals 14 residues. V was shortened by 1 base and J by 0 bases, with 7 bases between the two germline ends. In germline, CDR1 is SGHTS, CDR2 YDEGEE. The DNA for the CDR3 is TGTGCCAGCAGCTTGCGAGCTATGAACACTGAAGCTTTCTTT. This encodes CASSLRAMNTEAFF.

CDR3 in amino acids: CASSQGQSYEQYF. The CDR3, as DNA: TGTGCCAGCAGCCAAGGGCAGTCCTACGAGCAGTACTTC. The V gene is TRBV3-1 (or the pseudogene TRBV3-2), the J gene TRBJ2-7; D remains unclear. Germline CDR1 and CDR2: LGHDT and YNNKEL (reference sequence). Trimming cost V 1 base and J 1 base, with 5 bases left between them. The CDR3 runs 13 residues.

J is TRBJ1-1 and V is TRBV5-4, with no clear D. Germline assignment: CDR1 SGHNT and CDR2 YYREEE (reference sequence). CDR3 length: 12 amino acids. Trimming took 4 bases from V and 8 from J, leaving 12 bases between them. This chain's CDR3 is CASSPGITEAFF. CDR3 DNA: TGTGCCAGCAGCCCGGGAATTACCGAAGCTTTCTTT.

This clone appeared once. The V and J genes are TRBV5-4 and TRBJ2-1; 9 positions match TRBD1. V shed 4 bases, J shed 12 bases, and the junction held 23 bases outside the gene matches. Germline V gives CDR1 SGHNT, CDR2 YYREEE (reference sequence). The CDR3 is 18 amino acids. The DNA for the CDR3 is TGTGCCAGCAGCCCCATTTCATGGGACCGGGACAGGGATAAGGTGCAGTTCTTC. Its protein product is CASSPISWDRDRDKVQFF.

This clone has just one count. The chain employs TRBV30 and TRBJ1-1; a possible D gene is TRBD1 (6 bases). Germline V CDR1 and CDR2: GTSNPN, SVGIG (reference sequence). The CDR3 consists of 13 residues. Trimming pared 4 bases from V and 8 bases from J, leaving 17 bases between. CDR3 region: CAWTPGQTFEAFF. The CDR3 nucleotides read TGTGCCTGGACACCGGGACAAACTTTCGAAGCTTTCTTT.

The chain combines TRBV4-3 with TRBJ2-7, with 12 bases fitting TRBD2. CDR1 LGHNA and CDR2 YSLEER come from the germline V gene. The CDR3 is 19 amino acids. With V trimmed by 0 bases and J by 4 bases, 13 bases remained unmatched. This CDR3 is CASSQDLLLAGGRRYEQYF. In DNA, the CDR3 is TGCGCCAGCAGCCAAGACTTGCTACTAGCGGGGGGAAGAAGGTACGAGCAGTACTTC.

This clone was seen once. The chain couples TRBV6-5 to TRBJ1-2; D is uncertain. The ends were cut back, 7 bases at V and 2 bases at J, with 14 bases in the middle. CDR3 length: 14 residues. CDR1 and CDR2 from the germline V gene are MNHEY and SVGAGI. In nucleotides, the CDR3 is TGTGCCAGCAATTTGGCCTACGCAAACTATGGCTACACCTTC. Translation gives CASNLAYANYGYTF.